This TCR beta chain is from a study of blood T cell repertoires in COVID-19. Study information: There were acute and convalescent COVID-19 samples, and they came from the United States, Italy and Spain.

V was pared by 11 bases and J by 4 bases, with 17 bases between. Per the germline V gene, CDR1 is MDHEN and CDR2 is SYDVKM. The CDR3 covers 13 residues. The table came from immunoSEQ multiplex PCR; TCRdb's copy has only in-frame clones and leaves some out. The sample consists of about 300,000 clones, about nine tenths of them appearing once. The material sequenced was PBMCs or T cells enriched from blood (not recorded which). The chain uses TRBV28 and TRBJ1-1; no firm D call. This sequence originates from a woman aged 18-30 years who had recovered from COVID-19. CDR3 loop: CAWRREWGTEAFF. CDR3 bases: TGTGCCTGGAGGAGGGAGTGGGGCACTGAAGCTTTCTTT.